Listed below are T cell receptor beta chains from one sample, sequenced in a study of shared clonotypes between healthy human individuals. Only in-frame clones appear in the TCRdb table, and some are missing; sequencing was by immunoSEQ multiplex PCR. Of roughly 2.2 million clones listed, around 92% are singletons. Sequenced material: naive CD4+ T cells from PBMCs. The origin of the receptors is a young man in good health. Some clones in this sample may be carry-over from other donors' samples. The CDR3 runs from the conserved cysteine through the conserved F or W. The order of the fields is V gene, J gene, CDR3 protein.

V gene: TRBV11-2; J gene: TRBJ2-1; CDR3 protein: CASSGTSGNNEQFF
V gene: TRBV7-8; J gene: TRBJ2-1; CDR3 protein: CASSLNEGAYNEQFF
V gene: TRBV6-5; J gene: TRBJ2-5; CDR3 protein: CASSSYRTGRSETQYF
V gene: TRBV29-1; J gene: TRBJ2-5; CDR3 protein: CSVQGAGETQYF
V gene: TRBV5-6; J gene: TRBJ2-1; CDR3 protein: CASSRDFGSDEQFF
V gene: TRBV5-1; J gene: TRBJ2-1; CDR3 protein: CASSPGLAGGSEQFF
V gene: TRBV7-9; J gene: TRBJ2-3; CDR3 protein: CAKIQEREDADTQYF
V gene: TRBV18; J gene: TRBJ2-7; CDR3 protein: CASSPQLAGESYEQYF
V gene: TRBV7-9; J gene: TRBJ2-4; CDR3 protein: CASSLGQGDNIQYF
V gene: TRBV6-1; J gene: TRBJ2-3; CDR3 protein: CASSELGLAGTDTQYF
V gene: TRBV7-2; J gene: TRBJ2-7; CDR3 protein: CASSLGPGRKDYEQYF
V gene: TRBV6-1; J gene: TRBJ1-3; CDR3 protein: CASSAGTGVNTIYF
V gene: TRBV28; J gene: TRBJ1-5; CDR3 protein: CASTYTSQPQHF
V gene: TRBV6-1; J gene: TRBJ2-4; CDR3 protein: CASSVMGPLGKNIQYF
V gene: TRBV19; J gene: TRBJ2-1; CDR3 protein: CASSPERGGNYEQFF
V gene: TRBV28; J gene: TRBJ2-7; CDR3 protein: CASNQGLEQYF
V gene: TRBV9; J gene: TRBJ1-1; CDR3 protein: CASSVGDRGRTTEAFF
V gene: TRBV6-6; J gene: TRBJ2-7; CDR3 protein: CASSYSGAVHVYEQYF
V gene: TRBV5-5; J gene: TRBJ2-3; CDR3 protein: CASSLVGDTQYF
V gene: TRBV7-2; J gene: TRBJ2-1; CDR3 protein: CASSLGGPTGLEQFF
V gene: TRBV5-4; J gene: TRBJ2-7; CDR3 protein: CASSFPGQGFNEQYF
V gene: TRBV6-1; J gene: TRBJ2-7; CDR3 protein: CASRDRGVEQYF
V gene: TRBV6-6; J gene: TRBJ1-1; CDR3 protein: CASEREGLGTEAFF
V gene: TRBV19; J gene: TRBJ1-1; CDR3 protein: CASSQATEAFF
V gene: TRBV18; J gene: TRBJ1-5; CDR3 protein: CASSPPGPDNQPQHF
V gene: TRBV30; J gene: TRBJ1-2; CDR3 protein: CAWGDRGNYGYTF
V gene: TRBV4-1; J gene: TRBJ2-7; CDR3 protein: CASSLAYQALREQYF
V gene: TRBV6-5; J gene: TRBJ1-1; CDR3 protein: CASTSRGDSVAFF
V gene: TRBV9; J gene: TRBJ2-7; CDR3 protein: CASSERPGTGLEQYF
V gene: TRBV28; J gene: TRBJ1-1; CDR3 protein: CASTGIYTEAFF
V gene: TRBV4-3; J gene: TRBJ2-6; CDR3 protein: CASSQKGLANSGANVLTF
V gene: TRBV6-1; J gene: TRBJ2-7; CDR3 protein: CASSPDGSTYEQYF
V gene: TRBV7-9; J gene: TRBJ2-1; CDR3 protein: CASSEAPPLVNEQFF
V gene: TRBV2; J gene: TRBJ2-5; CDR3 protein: CASSGNTPQETQYF
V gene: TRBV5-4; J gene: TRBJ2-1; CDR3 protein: CASSSGSPYNEQFF
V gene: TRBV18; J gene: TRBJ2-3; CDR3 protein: CASSPVAGAGTDTQYF
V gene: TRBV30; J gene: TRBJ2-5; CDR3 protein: CAWSISGTQYF
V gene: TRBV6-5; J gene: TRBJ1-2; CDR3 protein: CASSYSVGQVNYGYTF
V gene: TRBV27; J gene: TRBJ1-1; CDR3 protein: CASSKGGAFF
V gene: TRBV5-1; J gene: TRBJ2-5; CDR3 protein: CASSFFTDQETQYF
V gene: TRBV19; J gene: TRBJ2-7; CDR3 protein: CASSFWDRGTYEQYF
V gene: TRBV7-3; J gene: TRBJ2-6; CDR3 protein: CASSANPVSGANVLTF
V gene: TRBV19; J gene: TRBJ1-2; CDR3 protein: CASSIKNSPYGYTF
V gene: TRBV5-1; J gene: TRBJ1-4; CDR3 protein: CASSLFSPGDEKLFF
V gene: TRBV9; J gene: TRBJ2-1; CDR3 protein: CASSVSSGSYNEQFF
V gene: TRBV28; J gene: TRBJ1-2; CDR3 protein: CASTPSDREPNYGYTF
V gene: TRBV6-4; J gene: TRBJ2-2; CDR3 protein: CAPDRVDTGELFF